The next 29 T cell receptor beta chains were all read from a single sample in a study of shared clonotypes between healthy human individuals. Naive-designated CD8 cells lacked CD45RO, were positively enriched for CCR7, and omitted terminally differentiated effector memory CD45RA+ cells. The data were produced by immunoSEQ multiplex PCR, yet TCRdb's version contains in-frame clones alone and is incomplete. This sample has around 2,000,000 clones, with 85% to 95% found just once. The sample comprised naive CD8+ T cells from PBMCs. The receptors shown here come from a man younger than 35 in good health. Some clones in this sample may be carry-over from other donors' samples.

DNA for the CDR3: TGTGCCAGCAGCCCTTTGAGCTCTGGGGCCAACGTCCTGACTTTC. As protein: CASSPLSSGANVLTF. The rearrangement joins TRBV7-9 to TRBJ2-6; D unresolved. Germline CDR1 reads SEHNR; CDR2 reads FQNEAQ (reference sequence). V lost 5 bases and J lost 0, with 8 bases in between. The CDR3 consists of 15 residues.

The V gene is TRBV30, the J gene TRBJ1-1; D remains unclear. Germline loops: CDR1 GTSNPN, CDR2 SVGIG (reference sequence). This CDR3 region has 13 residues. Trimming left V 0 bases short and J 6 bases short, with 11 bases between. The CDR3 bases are TGTGCCTGGAGTGTAACGGGAAAGTCTGAAGCTTTCTTT. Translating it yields CAWSVTGKSEAFF. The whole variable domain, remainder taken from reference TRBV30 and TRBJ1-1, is SQTIHQWPATLVQPVGSPLSLECTVEGTSNPNLYWYRQAAGRGLQLLFYSVGIGQISSEVPQNLSASRPQDRQFILSSKKLLLSDSGFYLCAWSVTGKSEAFFGQGTRLTVV.

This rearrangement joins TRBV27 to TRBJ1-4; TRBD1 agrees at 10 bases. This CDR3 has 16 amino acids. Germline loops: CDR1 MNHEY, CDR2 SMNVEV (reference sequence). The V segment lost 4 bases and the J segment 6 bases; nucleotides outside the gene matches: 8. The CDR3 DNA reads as TGTGCCAGCAGTTATCTACAGACAGGGGGCCATGAAAAACTGTTTTTT. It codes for CASSYLQTGGHEKLFF.

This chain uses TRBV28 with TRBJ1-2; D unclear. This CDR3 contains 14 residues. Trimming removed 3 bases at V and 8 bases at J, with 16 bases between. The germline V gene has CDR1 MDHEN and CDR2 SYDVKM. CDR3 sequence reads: CASSFRAIARGYTF. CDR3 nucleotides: TGTGCCAGCAGTTTTAGGGCTATTGCCAGGGGCTACACCTTC.

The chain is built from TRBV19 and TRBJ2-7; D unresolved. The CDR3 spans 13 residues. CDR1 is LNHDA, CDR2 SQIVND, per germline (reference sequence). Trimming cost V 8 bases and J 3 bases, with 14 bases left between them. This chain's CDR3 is CASAYGWGYEQYF. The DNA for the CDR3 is TGTGCCAGTGCATACGGATGGGGCTACGAGCAGTACTTC.

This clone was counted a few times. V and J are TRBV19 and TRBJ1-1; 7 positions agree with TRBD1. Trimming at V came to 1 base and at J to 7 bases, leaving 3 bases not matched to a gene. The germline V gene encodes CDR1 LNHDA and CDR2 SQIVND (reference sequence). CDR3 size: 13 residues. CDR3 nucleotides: TGTGCCAGTAGTATAGCTGGGGACAGTGAAGCTTTCTTT. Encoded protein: CASSIAGDSEAFF.

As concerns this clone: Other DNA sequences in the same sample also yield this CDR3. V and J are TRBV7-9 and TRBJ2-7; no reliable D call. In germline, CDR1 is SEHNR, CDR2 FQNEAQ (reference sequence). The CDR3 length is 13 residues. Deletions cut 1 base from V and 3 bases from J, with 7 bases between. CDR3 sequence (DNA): TGTGCCAGCAGCTTAGGACCATTCTACGAGCAGTACTTC. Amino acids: CASSLGPFYEQYF. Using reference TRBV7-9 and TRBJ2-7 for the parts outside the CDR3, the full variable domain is DTGVSQNPRHKITKRGQNVTFRCDPISEHNRLYWYRQTLGQGPEFLTYFQNEAQLEKSRLLSDRFSAERPKGSFSTLEIQRTEQGDSAMYLCASSLGPFYEQYFGPGTRLTVT.

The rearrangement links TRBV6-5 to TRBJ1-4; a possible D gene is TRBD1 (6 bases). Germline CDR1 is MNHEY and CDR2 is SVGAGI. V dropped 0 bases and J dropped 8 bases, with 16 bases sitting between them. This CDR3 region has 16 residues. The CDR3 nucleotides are TGTGCCAGCAGTTACTCGGGGGCGTTGGTCGGCGAAAAACTGTTTTTT. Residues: CASSYSGALVGEKLFF.

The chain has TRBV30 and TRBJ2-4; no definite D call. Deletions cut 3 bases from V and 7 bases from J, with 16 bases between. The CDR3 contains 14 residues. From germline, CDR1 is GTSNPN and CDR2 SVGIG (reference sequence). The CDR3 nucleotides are TGTGCCTGGAGCTATCAGTGGCAGTGGAACATTCAGTACTTC. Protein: CAWSYQWQWNIQYF. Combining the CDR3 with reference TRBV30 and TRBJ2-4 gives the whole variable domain SQTIHQWPATLVQPVGSPLSLECTVEGTSNPNLYWYRQAAGRGLQLLFYSVGIGQISSEVPQNLSASRPQDRQFILSSKKLLLSDSGFYLCAWSYQWQWNIQYFGAGTRLSVL.

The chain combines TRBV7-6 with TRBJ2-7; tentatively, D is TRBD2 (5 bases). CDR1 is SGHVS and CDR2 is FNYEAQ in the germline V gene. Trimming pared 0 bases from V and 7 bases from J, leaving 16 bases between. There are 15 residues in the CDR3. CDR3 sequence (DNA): TGTGCCAGCAGCTTAGCGCTAGAGGGAAGCGGAGAGCAGTACTTC. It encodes CASSLALEGSGEQYF.

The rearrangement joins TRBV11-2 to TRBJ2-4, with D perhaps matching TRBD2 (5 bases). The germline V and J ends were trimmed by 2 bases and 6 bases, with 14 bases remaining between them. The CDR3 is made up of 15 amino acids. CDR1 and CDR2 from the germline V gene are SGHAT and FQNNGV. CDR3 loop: CASSLFRVGGNIQYF. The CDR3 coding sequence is TGTGCCAGCAGCTTATTTAGGGTCGGAGGAAACATTCAGTACTTC.

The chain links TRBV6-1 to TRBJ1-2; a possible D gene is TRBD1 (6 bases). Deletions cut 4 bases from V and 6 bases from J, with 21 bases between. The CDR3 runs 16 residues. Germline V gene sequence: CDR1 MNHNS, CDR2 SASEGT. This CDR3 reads CASSAQRTAPIDGYTF. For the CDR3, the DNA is TGTGCCAGCAGTGCCCAACGGACAGCCCCTATTGATGGCTACACCTTC.

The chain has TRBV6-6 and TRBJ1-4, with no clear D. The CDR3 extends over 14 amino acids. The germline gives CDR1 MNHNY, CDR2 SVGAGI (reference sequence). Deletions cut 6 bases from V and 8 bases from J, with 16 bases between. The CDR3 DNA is TGTGCCAGCAGCCCCGGTGGGTGGAAAGAAAAACTGTTTTTT. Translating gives CASSPGGWKEKLFF.

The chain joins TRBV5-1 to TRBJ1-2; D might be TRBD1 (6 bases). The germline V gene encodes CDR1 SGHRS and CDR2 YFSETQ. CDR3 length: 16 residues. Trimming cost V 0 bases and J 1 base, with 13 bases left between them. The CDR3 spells CASSLAGTPLNYGYTF. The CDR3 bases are TGCGCCAGCAGCTTGGCCGGGACACCTCTTAACTATGGCTACACCTTC. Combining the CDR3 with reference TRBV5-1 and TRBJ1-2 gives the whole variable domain KAGVTQTPRYLIKTRGQQVTLSCSPISGHRSVSWYQQTPGQGLQFLFEYFSETQRNKGNFPGRFSGRQFSNSRSEMNVSTLELGDSALYLCASSLAGTPLNYGYTFGSGTRLTVV.

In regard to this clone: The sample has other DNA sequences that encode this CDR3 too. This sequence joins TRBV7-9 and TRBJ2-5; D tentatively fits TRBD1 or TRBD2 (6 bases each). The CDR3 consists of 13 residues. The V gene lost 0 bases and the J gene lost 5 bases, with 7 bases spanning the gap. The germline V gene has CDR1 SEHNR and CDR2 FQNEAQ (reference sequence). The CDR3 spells CASSLAGGETQYF. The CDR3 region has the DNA TGTGCCAGCAGCTTAGCAGGGGGGGAGACCCAGTACTTC.

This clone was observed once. CDR3 region: CASSLGGGTVRTLEQYF. CDR3 in DNA: TGTGCCAGCAGCTTGGGGGGAGGGACGGTAAGGACCTTGGAACAGTACTTC. The chain couples TRBV5-6 to TRBJ2-7; TRBD2 matches at 7 bases. Germline V gene sequence: CDR1 SGHDT, CDR2 YYEEEE. This CDR3 region has 17 residues. Germline trimming cut 0 bases from V and 10 bases from J; bases unmatched to any gene: 19.

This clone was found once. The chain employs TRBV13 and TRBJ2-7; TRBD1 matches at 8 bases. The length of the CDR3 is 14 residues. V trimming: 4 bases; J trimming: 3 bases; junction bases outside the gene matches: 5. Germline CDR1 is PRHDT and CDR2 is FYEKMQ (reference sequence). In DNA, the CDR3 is TGTGCCAGCAGCTCGGACAGGGTAGACTACGAGCAGTACTTC. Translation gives CASSSDRVDYEQYF.

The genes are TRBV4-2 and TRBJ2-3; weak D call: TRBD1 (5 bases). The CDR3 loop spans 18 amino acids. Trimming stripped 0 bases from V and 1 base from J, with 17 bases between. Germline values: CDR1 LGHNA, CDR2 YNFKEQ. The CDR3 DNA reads TGTGCCAGCAGCCAAGATCGAATACTGGTAGGGGGCACAGATACGCAGTATTTT. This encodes CASSQDRILVGGTDTQYF.

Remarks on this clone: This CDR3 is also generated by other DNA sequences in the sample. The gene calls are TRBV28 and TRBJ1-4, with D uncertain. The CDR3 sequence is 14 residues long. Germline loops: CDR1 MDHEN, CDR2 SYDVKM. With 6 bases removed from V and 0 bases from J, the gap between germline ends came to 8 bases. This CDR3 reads CASSPRTTNEKLFF. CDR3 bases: TGTGCCAGCAGCCCCCGGACAACTAATGAAAAACTGTTTTTT.

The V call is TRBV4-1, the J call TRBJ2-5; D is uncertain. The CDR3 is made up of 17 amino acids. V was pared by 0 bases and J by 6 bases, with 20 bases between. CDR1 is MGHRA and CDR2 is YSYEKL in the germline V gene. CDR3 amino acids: CASSQDLAPTGSKTQYF. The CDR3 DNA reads TGCGCCAGCAGCCAAGATCTGGCGCCCACCGGTTCTAAGACCCAGTACTTC.

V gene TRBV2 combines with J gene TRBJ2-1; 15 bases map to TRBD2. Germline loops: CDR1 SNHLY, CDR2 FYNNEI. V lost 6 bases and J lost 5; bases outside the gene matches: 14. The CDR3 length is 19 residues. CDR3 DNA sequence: TGTGCCAGCAGCACTGGACTAGCGGGAGGGCCGAATTCCCACAATGAGCAGTTCTTC. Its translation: CASSTGLAGGPNSHNEQFF.

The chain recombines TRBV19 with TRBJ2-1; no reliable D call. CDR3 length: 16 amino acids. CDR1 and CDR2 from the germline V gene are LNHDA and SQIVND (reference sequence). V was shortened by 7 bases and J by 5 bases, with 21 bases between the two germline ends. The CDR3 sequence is CASTASRRLGDNEQFF. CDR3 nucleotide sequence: TGTGCCAGTACCGCATCACGCCGCCTCGGCGACAATGAGCAGTTCTTC.

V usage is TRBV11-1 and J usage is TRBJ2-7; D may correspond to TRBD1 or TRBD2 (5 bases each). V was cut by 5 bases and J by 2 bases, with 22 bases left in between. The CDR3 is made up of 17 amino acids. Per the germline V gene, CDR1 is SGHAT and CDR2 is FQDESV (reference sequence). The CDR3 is CASSQEHAGTLTYEQYF. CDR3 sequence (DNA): TGTGCCAGCAGCCAAGAACACGCAGGGACCTTAACCTACGAGCAGTACTTC. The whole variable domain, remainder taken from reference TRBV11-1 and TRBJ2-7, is EAEVAQSPRYKITEKSQAVAFWCDPISGHATLYWYRQILGQGPELLVQFQDESVVDDSQLPKDRFSAERLKGVDSTLKIQPAELGDSAMYLCASSQEHAGTLTYEQYFGPGTRLTVT.

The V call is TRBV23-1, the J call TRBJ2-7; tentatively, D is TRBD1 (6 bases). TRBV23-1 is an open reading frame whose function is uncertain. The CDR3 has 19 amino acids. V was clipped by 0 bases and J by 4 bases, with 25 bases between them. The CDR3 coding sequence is TGCGCCAGCAGTCAATCCGTGGAGGACAGAAGGGGGAACCCATACGAGCAGTACTTC. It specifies CASSQSVEDRRGNPYEQYF.

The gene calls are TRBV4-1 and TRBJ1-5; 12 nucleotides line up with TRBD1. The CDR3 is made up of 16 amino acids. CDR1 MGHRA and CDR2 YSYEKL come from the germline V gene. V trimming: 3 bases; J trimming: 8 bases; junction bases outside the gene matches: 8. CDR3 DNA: TGCGCCAGCAGCCACGGGACAGGGGGCGGTGGGGAGCCCCAGCATTTT. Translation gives CASSHGTGGGGEPQHF.

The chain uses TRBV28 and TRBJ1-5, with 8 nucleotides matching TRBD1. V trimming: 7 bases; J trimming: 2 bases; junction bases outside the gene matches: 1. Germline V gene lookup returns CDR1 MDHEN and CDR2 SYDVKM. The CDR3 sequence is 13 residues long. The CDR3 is CASKGQGNQPQHF. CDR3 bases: TGTGCCAGCAAGGGACAGGGCAATCAGCCCCAGCATTTT.

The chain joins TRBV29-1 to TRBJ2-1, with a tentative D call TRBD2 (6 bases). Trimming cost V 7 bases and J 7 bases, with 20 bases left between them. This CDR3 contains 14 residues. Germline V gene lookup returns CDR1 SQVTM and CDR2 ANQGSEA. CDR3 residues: CSGHRGGMMNEQFF. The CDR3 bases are TGCAGCGGGCACCGAGGCGGGATGATGAATGAGCAGTTCTTC.

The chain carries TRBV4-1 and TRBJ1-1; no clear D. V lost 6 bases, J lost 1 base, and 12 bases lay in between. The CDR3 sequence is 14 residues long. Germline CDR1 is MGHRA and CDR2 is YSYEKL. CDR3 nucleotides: TGCGCCAGCAGTCGTATAATCGAGAACACTGAAGCTTTCTTT. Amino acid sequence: CASSRIIENTEAFF.

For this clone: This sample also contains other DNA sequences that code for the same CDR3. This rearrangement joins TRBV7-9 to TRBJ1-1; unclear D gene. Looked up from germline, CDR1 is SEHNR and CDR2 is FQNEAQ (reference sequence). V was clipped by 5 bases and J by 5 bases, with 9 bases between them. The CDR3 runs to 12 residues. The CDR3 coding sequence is TGTGCCAGCAGCCCTACGGTTACTGAAGCTTTCTTT. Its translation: CASSPTVTEAFF.